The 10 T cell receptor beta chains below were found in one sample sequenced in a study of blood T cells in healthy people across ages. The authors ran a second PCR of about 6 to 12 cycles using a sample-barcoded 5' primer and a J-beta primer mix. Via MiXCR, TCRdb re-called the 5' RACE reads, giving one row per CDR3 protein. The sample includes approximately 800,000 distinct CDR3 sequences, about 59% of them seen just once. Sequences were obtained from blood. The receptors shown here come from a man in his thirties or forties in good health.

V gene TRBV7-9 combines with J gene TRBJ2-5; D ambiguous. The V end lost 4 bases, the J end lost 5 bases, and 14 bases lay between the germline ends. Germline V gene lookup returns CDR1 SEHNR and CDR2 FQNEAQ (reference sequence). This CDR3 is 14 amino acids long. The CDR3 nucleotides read TGTGCCAGCAGCTCCTTGACCTTAGGGGAGACCCAGTACTTC. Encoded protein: CASSSLTLGETQYF.

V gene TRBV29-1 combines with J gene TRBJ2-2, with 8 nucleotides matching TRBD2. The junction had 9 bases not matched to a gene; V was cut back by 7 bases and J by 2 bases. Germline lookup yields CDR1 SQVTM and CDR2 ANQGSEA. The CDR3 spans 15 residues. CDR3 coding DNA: TGCAGCGCAGTAACGGGAGGGACAAACACCGGGGAGCTGTTTTTT. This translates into CSAVTGGTNTGELFF.

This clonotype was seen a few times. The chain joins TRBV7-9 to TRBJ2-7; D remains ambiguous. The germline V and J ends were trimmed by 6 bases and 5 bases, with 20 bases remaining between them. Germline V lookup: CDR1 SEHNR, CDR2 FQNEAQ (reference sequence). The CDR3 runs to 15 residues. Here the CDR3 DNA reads TGTGCCAGCAGAAATTCGAGAGACGTAAGTCACGAGCAGTACTTC. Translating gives CASRNSRDVSHEQYF.

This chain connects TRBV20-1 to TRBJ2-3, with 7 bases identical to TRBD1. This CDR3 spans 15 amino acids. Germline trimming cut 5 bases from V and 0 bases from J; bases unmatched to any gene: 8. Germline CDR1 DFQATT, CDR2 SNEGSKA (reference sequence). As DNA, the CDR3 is TGCAGTGCTGGGAGACAGGGAGTTAGCACAGATACGCAGTATTTT. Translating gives CSAGRQGVSTDTQYF.

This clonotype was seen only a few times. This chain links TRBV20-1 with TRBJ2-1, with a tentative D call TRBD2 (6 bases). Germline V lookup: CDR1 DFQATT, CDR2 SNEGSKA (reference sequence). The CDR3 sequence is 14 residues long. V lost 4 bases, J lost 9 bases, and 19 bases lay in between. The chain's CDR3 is CSATGTPRAGEQFF. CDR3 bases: TGCAGTGCTACCGGGACTCCCCGGGCGGGTGAGCAGTTCTTC.

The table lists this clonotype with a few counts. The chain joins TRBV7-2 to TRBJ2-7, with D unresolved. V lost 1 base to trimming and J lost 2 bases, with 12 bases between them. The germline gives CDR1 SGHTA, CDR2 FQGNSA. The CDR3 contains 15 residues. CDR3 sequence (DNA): TGTGCCAGCAGCTTAGATTCGGTGCTAACCTACGAGCAGTACTTC. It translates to CASSLDSVLTYEQYF.

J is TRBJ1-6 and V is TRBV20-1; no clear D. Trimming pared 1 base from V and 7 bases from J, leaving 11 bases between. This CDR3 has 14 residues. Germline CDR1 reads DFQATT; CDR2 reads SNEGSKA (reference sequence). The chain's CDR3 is CSARGPGLNSPLHF. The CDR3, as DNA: TGCAGTGCTAGAGGTCCGGGTTTGAATTCACCCCTCCACTTT.

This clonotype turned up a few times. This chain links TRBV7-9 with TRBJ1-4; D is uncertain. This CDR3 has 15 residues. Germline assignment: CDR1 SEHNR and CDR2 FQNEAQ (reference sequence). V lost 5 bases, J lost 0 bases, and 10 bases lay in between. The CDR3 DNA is TGTGCCAGCAGCCCTGGGTCCGCAACTAATGAAAAACTGTTTTTT. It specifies CASSPGSATNEKLFF.

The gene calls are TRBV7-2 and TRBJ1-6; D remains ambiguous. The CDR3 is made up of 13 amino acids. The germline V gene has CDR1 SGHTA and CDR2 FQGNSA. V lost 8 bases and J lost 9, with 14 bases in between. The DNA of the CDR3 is TGTGCCAGCTCGGACGCCATTGGTTCACCCCTCCACTTT. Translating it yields CASSDAIGSPLHF.

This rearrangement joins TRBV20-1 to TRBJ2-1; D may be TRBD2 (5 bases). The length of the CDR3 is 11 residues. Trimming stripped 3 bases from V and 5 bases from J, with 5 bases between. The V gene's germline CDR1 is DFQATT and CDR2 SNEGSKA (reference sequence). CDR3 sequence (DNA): TGCAGTGCTAGCGGGAACAATGAGCAGTTCTTC. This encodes CSASGNNEQFF.